This T cell receptor (beta chain) came from a study of T cell responses to AZD1222 COVID-19 vaccine. This CDR3 is built from 12 residues. Germline V CDR1 and CDR2: MNHEY, SVGAGI. The J segment lost 7 bases and the V segment lost 5 bases, leaving 4 bases of the junction unmatched. TCRdb's table, derived via immunoSEQ multiplex PCR, lists solely in-frame clones and lacks some. The table records over 150,000 clones, roughly 92% of them present only once. This clone showed up just once. Sequences were derived from peripheral blood, sampled on day 0 of AZD1222 vaccination. The sequence derives from an adult in good health. V usage is TRBV6-5 and J usage is TRBJ2-7, with 8 bases lining up with TRBD1. The CDR3 coding sequence is TGTGCCAGCAGTCAGGGGGCTTGGGAGCAGTACTTC. This gives the protein CASSQGAWEQYF.